This T cell receptor (beta chain) was obtained from a study of T cell responses to AZD1222 COVID-19 vaccine. Generated by immunoSEQ multiplex PCR, the TCRdb table keeps only in-frame clones and is missing some. The sample shows 200,000 or so clones, over 70% of them seen only once. Trimming left V 0 bases short and J 5 bases short, with 11 bases between. The CDR3 consists of 14 residues. CDR1 and CDR2 (germline): SGHRS, YFSETQ. J is TRBJ1-1 and V is TRBV5-1; D is perhaps TRBD1 (6 bases). The sample here was peripheral blood, taken on day 0 of MenACWY control vaccination. This receptor was identified in an adult in good health. CDR3 amino acids: CASSLDGRGTEAFF. The DNA of the CDR3 is TGCGCCAGCAGCTTGGACGGGAGGGGGACTGAAGCTTTCTTT.